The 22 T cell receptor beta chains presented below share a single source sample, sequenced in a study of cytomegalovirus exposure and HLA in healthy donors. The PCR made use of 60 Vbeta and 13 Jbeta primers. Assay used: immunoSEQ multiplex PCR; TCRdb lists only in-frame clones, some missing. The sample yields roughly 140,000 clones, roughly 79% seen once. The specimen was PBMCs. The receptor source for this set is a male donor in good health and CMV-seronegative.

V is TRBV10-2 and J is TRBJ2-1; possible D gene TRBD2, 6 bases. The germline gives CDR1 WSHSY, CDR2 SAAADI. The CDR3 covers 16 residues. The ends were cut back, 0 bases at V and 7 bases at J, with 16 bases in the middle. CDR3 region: CASSESLGLLVNEQFF. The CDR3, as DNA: TGCGCCAGCAGTGAGTCCCTAGGACTACTGGTGAATGAGCAGTTCTTC.

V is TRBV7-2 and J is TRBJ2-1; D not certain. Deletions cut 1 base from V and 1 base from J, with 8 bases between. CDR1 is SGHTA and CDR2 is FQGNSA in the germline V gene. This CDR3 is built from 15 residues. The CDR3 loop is CASSLGQASYNEQFF. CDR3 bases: TGTGCCAGCAGCTTAGGGCAGGCTTCCTACAATGAGCAGTTCTTC.

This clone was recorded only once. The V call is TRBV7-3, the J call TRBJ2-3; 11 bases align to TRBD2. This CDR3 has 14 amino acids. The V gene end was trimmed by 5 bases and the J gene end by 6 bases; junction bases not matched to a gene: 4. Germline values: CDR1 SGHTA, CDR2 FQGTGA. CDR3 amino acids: CASSRLAGMDTQYF. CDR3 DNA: TGTGCCAGCAGCCGACTAGCGGGGATGGATACGCAGTATTTT. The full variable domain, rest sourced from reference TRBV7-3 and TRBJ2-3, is GAGVSQTPSNKVTEKGKYVELRCDPISGHTALYWYRQSLGQGPEFLIYFQGTGAADDSGLPNDRFFAVRPEGSVSTLKIQRTERGDSAVYLCASSRLAGMDTQYFGPGTRLTVL.

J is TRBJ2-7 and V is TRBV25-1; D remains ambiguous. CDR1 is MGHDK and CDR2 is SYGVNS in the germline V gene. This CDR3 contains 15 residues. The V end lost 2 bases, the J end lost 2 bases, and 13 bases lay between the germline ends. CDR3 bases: TGTGCCAGCAGTGAAGAGTTAACCTCCCCCTACGAGCAGTACTTC. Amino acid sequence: CASSEELTSPYEQYF.

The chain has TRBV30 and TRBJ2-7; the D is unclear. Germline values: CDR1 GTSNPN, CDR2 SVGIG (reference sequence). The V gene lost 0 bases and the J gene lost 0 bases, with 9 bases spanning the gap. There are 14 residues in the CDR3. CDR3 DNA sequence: TGTGCCTGGAGTGTAGGCGGCGACTCCTACGAGCAGTACTTC. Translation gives CAWSVGGDSYEQYF.

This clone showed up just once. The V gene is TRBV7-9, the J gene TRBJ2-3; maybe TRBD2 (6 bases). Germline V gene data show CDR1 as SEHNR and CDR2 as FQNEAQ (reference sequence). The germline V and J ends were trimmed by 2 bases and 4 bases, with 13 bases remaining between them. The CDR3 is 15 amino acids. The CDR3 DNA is TGTGCCAGCAGCTTATTGGGGTCGGGGGCAGATACGCAGTATTTT. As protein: CASSLLGSGADTQYF.

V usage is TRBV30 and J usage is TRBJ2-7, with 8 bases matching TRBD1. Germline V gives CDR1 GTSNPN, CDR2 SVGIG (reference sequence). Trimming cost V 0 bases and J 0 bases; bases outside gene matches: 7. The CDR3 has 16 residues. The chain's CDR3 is CAWSVLGQGLSYEQYF. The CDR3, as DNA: TGTGCCTGGAGTGTACTTGGACAGGGTCTCTCCTACGAGCAGTACTTC.

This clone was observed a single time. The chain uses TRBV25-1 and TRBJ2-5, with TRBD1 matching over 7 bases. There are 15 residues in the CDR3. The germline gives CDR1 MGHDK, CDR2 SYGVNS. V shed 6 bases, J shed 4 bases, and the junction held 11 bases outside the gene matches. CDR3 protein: CASSPLTRTGETQYF. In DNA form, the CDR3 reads TGTGCCAGCAGCCCACTCACAAGGACAGGAGAGACCCAGTACTTC. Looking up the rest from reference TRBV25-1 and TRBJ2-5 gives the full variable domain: EADIYQTPRYLVIGTGKKITLECSQTMGHDKMYWYQQDPGMELHLIHYSYGVNSTEKGDLSSESTVSRIRTEHFPLTLESARPSHTSQYLCASSPLTRTGETQYFGPGTRLLVL.

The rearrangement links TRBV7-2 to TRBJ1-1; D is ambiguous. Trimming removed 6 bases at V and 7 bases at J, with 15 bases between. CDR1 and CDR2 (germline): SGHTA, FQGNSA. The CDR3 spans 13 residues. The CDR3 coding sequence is TGTGCCAGCAGGGCTGGTCGGGGTGGTGAAGCTTTCTTT. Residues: CASRAGRGGEAFF.

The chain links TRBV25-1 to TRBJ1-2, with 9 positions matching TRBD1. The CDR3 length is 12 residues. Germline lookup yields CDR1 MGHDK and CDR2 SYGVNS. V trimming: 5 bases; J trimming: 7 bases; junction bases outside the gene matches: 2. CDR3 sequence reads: CASSTGGGGYTF. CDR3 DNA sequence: TGTGCCAGCAGTACAGGGGGCGGTGGCTACACCTTC.

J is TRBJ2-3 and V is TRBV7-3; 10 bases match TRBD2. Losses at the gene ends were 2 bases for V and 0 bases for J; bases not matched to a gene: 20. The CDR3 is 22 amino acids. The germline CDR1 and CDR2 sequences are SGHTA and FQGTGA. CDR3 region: CASSLGFGPSGSMRHSTDTQYF. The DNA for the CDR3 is TGTGCCAGCAGCTTAGGTTTCGGGCCTAGCGGGAGTATGAGGCATAGCACAGATACGCAGTATTTT.

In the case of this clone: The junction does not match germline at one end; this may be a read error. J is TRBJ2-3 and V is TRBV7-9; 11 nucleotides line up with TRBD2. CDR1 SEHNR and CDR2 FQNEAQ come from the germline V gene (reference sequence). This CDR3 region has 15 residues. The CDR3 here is CASTLAGGGRDTQYF. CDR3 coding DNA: TGTGCCAGCACCTTAGCGGGAGGGGGAAGGGATACGCAGTATTTT.

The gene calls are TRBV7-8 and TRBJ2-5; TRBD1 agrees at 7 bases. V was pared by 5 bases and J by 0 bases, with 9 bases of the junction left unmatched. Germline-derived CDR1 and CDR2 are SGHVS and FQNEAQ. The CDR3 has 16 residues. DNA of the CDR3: TGTGCCAGCAGCCCCTACAGGGGAACGAACCAAGAGACCCAGTACTTC. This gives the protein CASSPYRGTNQETQYF.

CDR3 sequence: CASSLRVGQLYGYTF. DNA for the CDR3: TGTGCCAGCAGCTTGAGGGTGGGACAGCTTTATGGCTACACCTTC. The chain employs TRBV5-6 and TRBJ1-2; 7 bases agree with TRBD1. With V trimmed by 1 base and J by 5 bases, 8 bases remained unmatched. The CDR3 covers 15 residues. Germline V CDR1 and CDR2: SGHDT, YYEEEE.

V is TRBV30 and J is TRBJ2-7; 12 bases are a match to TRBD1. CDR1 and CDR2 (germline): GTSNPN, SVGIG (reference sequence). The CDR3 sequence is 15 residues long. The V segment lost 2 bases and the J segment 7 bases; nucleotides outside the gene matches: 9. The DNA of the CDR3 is TGTGCCTGGAGTCCTTTGGGACAGGGGGCGAAAGAGCAGTACTTC. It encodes CAWSPLGQGAKEQYF. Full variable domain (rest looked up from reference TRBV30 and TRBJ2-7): SQTIHQWPATLVQPVGSPLSLECTVEGTSNPNLYWYRQAAGRGLQLLFYSVGIGQISSEVPQNLSASRPQDRQFILSSKKLLLSDSGFYLCAWSPLGQGAKEQYFGPGTRLTVT.

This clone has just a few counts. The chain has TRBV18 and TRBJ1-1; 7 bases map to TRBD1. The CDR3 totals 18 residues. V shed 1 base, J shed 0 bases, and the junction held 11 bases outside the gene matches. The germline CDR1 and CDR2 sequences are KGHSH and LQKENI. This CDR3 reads CASSPLGGGVGLNTEAFF. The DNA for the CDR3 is TGTGCCAGCTCACCACTTGGAGGGGGCGTAGGTTTGAACACTGAAGCTTTCTTT.

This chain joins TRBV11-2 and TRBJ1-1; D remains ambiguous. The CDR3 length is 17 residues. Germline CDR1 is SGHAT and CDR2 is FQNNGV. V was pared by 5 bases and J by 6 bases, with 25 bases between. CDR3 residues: CASSPLGRVLGSAEAFF. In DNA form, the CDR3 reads TGTGCCAGCAGCCCCCTTGGCCGTGTACTAGGTTCCGCTGAAGCTTTCTTT.

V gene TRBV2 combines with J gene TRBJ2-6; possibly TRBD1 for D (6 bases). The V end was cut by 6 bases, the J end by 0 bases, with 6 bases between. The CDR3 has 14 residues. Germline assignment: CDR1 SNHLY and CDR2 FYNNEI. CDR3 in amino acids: CASRDSSGANVLTF. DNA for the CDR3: TGTGCCAGCAGGGACAGCTCTGGGGCCAACGTCCTGACTTTC.

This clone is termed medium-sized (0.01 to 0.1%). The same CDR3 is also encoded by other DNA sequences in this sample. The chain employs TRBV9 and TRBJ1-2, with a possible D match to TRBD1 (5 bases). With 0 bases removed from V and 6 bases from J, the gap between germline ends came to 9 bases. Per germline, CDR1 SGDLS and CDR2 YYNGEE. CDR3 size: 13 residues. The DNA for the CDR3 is TGTGCCAGCAGCGTAGGTGGGGCAGATGGCTACACCTTC. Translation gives CASSVGGADGYTF.

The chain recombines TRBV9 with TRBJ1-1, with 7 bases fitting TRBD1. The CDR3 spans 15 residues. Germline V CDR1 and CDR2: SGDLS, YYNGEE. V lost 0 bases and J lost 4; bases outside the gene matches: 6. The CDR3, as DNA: TGTGCCAGCAGCGTAGCTACCAGACAGGGCACTGAAGCTTTCTTT. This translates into CASSVATRQGTEAFF.

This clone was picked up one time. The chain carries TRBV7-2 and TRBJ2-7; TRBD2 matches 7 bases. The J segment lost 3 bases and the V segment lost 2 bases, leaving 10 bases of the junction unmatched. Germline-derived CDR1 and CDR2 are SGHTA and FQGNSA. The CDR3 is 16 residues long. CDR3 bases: TGTGCCAGCAGCTTACTAACTGTCGGGAGGATCTACGAGCAGTACTTC. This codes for CASSLLTVGRIYEQYF.

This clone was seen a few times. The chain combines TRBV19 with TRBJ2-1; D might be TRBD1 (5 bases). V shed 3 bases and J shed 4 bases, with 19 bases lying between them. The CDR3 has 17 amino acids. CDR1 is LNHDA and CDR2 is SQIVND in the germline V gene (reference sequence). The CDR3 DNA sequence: TGTGCCAGTAGTATGCCACCGGACACGCTGGAGTACAATGAGCAGTTCTTC. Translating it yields CASSMPPDTLEYNEQFF.